This record looks at one TCR beta chain sequence and its context. This record comes from a study of blood T cell repertoires in COVID-19. Study context: Material from acute and convalescent COVID-19 was sourced from the United States, Italy and Spain. Nucleic acid was either cDNA or gDNA, and it came from T cells, B-cell-depleted T cells, or PBMCs.

The CDR3 is 13 residues long. Between the trimmed V and J ends, which lost 4 bases and 8 bases, there was a span of 14 bases. CDR1 and CDR2 from the germline V gene are SGHTA and FQGNSA. Original processing methods: It was from reference gene primer amplification that nucleated cell counts were estimated. Profiling relied on immunoSEQ multiplex PCR, and the TCRdb table lists in-frame clones only, not all of them. V, J and clone size derive from that table, while D and trimming were established from the DNA sequence. Among some 170,000 clones listed, roughly 82% were seen once. The chain combines TRBV7-2 with TRBJ1-2; tentative D call: TRBD1 (6 bases). The sample consisted of peripheral blood. This TCR derives from a woman in her seventies with acute or convalescent COVID-19. The CDR3 is CASSSSGGRGYTF. In nucleotides, the CDR3 is TGTGCCAGCAGCTCTTCCGGGGGGCGGGGCTACACCTTC.